The 9 T cell receptor beta chains listed next were all sequenced from one sample in a study of blood T cell repertoires in COVID-19. Sequencing was performed with immunoSEQ multiplex PCR; in TCRdb, only in-frame clones are kept and a portion is missing. The table includes around 57,000 clones, approximately 86% detected once. Sequencing was done on a sample of peripheral blood. The receptors were sampled from a woman at least 80 years old with active COVID-19.

A few counts support this clone. The CDR3 DNA reads as TGTGCCAGTAGTTGGGGAGGCTATGGCTACACCTTC. This translates into CASSWGGYGYTF. The chain couples TRBV19 to TRBJ1-2; D gene unclear. V was clipped by 5 bases and J by 4 bases, with 8 bases between them. Germline lookup yields CDR1 LNHDA and CDR2 SQIVND (reference sequence). The CDR3 runs 12 residues.

The CDR3 spells CASSSLNTGELFF. In DNA, the CDR3 is TGTGCCAGCAGCTCGTTGAACACCGGGGAGCTGTTTTTT. This rearrangement joins TRBV7-3 to TRBJ2-2, with D unclear. The CDR3 runs to 13 residues. Germline values: CDR1 SGHTA, CDR2 FQGTGA. Trimming cost V 4 bases and J 1 base, with 4 bases left between them.

The chain combines TRBV28 with TRBJ1-2, with D possibly being TRBD1 (6 bases). Trimming shortened V by 5 bases and J by 8 bases, and 24 bases separated the two germline ends. The germline V gene has CDR1 MDHEN and CDR2 SYDVKM. This CDR3 region has 16 residues. The CDR3 region has the DNA TGTGCCAGCAGTCAACCGGACGGTGGGGGCAGGTTCGGCTACACCTTC. Translating it yields CASSQPDGGGRFGYTF.

The gene calls are TRBV9 and TRBJ2-5; a possible D gene is TRBD1 (5 bases). This CDR3 comprises 14 residues. Germline CDR1 reads SGDLS; CDR2 reads YYNGEE. Trimming took off 4 bases at V and 5 bases at J, with 15 bases between the two ends. The CDR3 DNA reads TGTGCCAGCAGCCCAGGGCATGGGGCCGAGACCCAGTACTTC. This encodes CASSPGHGAETQYF. The full variable domain, rest sourced from reference TRBV9 and TRBJ2-5, is DSGVTQTPKHLITATGQRVTLRCSPRSGDLSVYWYQQSLDQGLQFLIQYYNGEERAKGNILERFSAQQFPDLHSELNLSSLELGDSALYFCASSPGHGAETQYFGPGTRLLVL.

The chain has TRBV7-3 and TRBJ2-5, with a weak D call TRBD2 (6 bases). Germline CDR1 is SGHTA and CDR2 is FQGTGA. V was cut by 2 bases and J by 5 bases, with 12 bases left in between. The CDR3 extends over 14 amino acids. The CDR3 here is CASSLGGGLETQYF. The CDR3 bases are TGTGCCAGCAGCTTAGGTGGGGGGTTGGAGACCCAGTACTTC.

The chain has TRBV4-3 and TRBJ1-4, with no clear D. V lost 2 bases and J lost 14, with 24 bases in between. Germline CDR1 reads LGHNA; CDR2 reads YSLEER. CDR3 length equals 16 residues. Written as DNA, the CDR3 is TGCGCCAGCAGCCAAAGTTGGAGGACTCCTGCCGGCGGGCTGTTTTTT. Its translation is CASSQSWRTPAGGLFF.

This rearrangement joins TRBV2 to TRBJ1-1, with D possibly matching TRBD1 (6 bases). CDR1 and CDR2 (germline): SNHLY, FYNNEI. Trimming pared 6 bases from V and 3 bases from J, leaving 14 bases between. The CDR3 contains 14 residues. The chain's CDR3 is CASRDGRGDTEAFF. The CDR3 DNA sequence: TGTGCCAGCAGGGACGGCAGGGGAGACACTGAAGCTTTCTTT.

The chain uses TRBV3-1 (or the pseudogene TRBV3-2) and TRBJ2-5, with 13 positions matching TRBD2. CDR1 and CDR2 from the germline V gene are LGHDT and YNNKEL (reference sequence). This CDR3 region has 16 residues. Trimming removed 1 base from V and 7 bases from J; junction bases left unmatched: 6. CDR3: CASSQGTSGGMGTQYF. The CDR3 DNA is TGTGCCAGCAGCCAAGGGACTAGCGGGGGTATGGGGACCCAGTACTTC.

This clone appeared a few times. The chain is built from TRBV7-8 and TRBJ1-1, with 8 bases fitting TRBD1. The germline gives CDR1 SGHVS, CDR2 FQNEAQ. Losses at the gene ends were 3 bases for V and 2 bases for J; bases not matched to a gene: 2. CDR3 length: 14 amino acids. Here the CDR3 reads CASSLDRDNTEAFF. The CDR3 DNA reads TGTGCCAGCAGCTTGGACAGGGACAACACTGAAGCTTTCTTT.